One sample yielded the 27 T cell receptor beta chains listed below, sequenced in a study of blood T cell repertoires in COVID-19. TCRdb's table, derived via immunoSEQ multiplex PCR, lists solely in-frame clones and lacks some. Of 250,000 to 350,000 clones in the sample, around 90% are singletons; the top ten hold approximately 0.85%. Sequenced material: peripheral blood. The source is a middle-aged woman who had recovered from COVID-19.

V usage is TRBV5-6 and J usage is TRBJ2-1, with 11 bases matching TRBD1. The trim removed 4 bases at V and 8 bases at J, leaving 5 bases unmatched. CDR3 length: 14 amino acids. CDR1 is SGHDT and CDR2 is YYEEEE in the germline V gene. The CDR3, as DNA: TGTGCCAGCAGCCGCGGACAGGGGGCGGATGAGCAGTTCTTC. It encodes CASSRGQGADEQFF.

This chain uses TRBV12-3 or TRBV12-4 with TRBJ2-7, with D possibly TRBD2 on 5 matching bases. The CDR3 is 13 residues long. Trimming took off 8 bases at V and 5 bases at J, with 16 bases between the two ends. This chain's CDR3 is CASSGKWLDEQYF. The CDR3 nucleotides are TGTGCCAGCTCGGGAAAATGGCTCGACGAGCAGTACTTC.

This sequence joins TRBV13 and TRBJ2-1; 13 bases are shared with TRBD2. V was clipped by 4 bases and J by 7 bases; unmatched bases: 10. The CDR3 totals 17 residues. The germline gives CDR1 PRHDT, CDR2 FYEKMQ (reference sequence). DNA for the CDR3: TGTGCCAGCAGCTCCCGAGGACTAGCGGGAGTAGGGAATGAGCAGTTCTTC. It encodes CASSSRGLAGVGNEQFF.

The chain has TRBV19 and TRBJ1-3, with 7 bases lining up with TRBD1. The CDR3 sequence is 15 residues long. Per the germline V gene, CDR1 is LNHDA and CDR2 is SQIVND (reference sequence). With 6 bases clipped from V and 0 bases from J, the junction kept 5 bases outside the gene matches. Here the CDR3 DNA reads TGTGCCAGTAGGGAAGGACAGGTCTCTGGAAACACCATATATTTT. Amino acid sequence: CASREGQVSGNTIYF.

The V call is TRBV12-3 or TRBV12-4, the J call TRBJ2-7; no clear D gene. The CDR3 runs to 12 residues. Trimming removed 1 base from V and 5 bases from J, with 6 bases in between. The CDR3 region is CASSLVLNEQYF. CDR3 DNA: TGTGCCAGCAGTTTAGTACTAAACGAGCAGTACTTC.

The chain is built from TRBV7-6 and TRBJ2-5; 8 positions match TRBD2. CDR3 length: 17 amino acids. Germline loops: CDR1 SGHVS, CDR2 FNYEAQ. Trimming removed 5 bases from V and 2 bases from J; junction bases left unmatched: 13. The CDR3 region has the DNA TGTGCCAGCAGCCCTTCCCTCGCGGGAGGCACTCAAGAGACCCAGTACTTC. Its protein product is CASSPSLAGGTQETQYF.

The V call is TRBV19, the J call TRBJ2-2; D is ambiguous. V shed 3 bases and J shed 5 bases, with 16 bases lying between them. Germline V CDR1 and CDR2: LNHDA, SQIVND (reference sequence). The CDR3 is 16 amino acids. The CDR3 sequence: CASSIAIQVGTGELFF. The CDR3, as DNA: TGTGCCAGTAGTATCGCGATTCAGGTCGGTACCGGGGAGCTGTTTTTT.

This chain uses TRBV19 with TRBJ1-6; 8 bases are shared with TRBD1. Germline CDR1 is LNHDA and CDR2 is SQIVND (reference sequence). After removal of 6 bases from V and 7 bases from J, the junction contained 11 bases not matched to a gene. The CDR3 runs 16 residues. CDR3 nucleotide sequence: TGTGCCAGTAGCCCAATAACAACAGGGGGGAATTCACCCCTCCACTTT. Its translation is CASSPITTGGNSPLHF.

The chain has TRBV19 and TRBJ2-1; TRBD2 agrees at 10 bases. Germline lookup yields CDR1 LNHDA and CDR2 SQIVND (reference sequence). Trimming took 4 bases from V and 6 from J; bases not matched to a gene: 12. The CDR3 loop spans 17 amino acids. The CDR3 loop is CASSKLGLAAGLNEQFF. The CDR3 bases are TGTGCCAGTAGTAAACTCGGACTAGCGGCGGGGCTCAATGAGCAGTTCTTC. Full variable domain (missing parts from reference TRBV19 and TRBJ2-1): DGGITQSPKYLFRKEGQNVTLSCEQNLNHDAMYWYRQDPGQGLRLIYYSQIVNDFQKGDIAEGYSVSREKKESFPLTVTSAQKNPTAFYLCASSKLGLAAGLNEQFFGPGTRLTVL.

This clone came up once. This chain joins TRBV30 and TRBJ2-3, with 8 bases lining up with TRBD1. CDR1 and CDR2 (germline): GTSNPN, SVGIG (reference sequence). V lost 3 bases to trimming and J lost 1 base; unmatched junction nucleotides: 3. This CDR3 has 14 residues. The CDR3 spells CAWSQTGGTDTQYF. CDR3 in DNA: TGTGCCTGGAGCCAGACAGGGGGCACAGATACGCAGTATTTT.

This sequence joins TRBV7-9 and TRBJ1-3; D not certain. The CDR3 has 12 amino acids. Trimming pared 5 bases from V and 7 bases from J, leaving 9 bases between. Germline V CDR1 and CDR2: SEHNR, FQNEAQ (reference sequence). For the CDR3, the DNA is TGTGCCAGCAGCCACGCGCGGAACACCATATATTTT. Translated: CASSHARNTIYF.

The chain joins TRBV28 to TRBJ2-5; 7 nucleotides match TRBD2. There are 14 residues in the CDR3. The germline V gene encodes CDR1 MDHEN and CDR2 SYDVKM. J gave up 5 bases and V 3 bases, and 6 bases lay outside the gene matches. This CDR3 is CASSFGGSMETQYF. The CDR3 DNA follows: TGTGCCAGCAGTTTTGGCGGGAGCATGGAGACCCAGTACTTC.

The rearrangement links TRBV5-5 to TRBJ1-2; D gene unclear. CDR1 SGHKS and CDR2 YYEKEE come from the germline V gene (reference sequence). V was trimmed by 0 bases and J by 0 bases, leaving 6 bases between them. The CDR3 runs 14 residues. As DNA, the CDR3 is TGTGCCAGCAGCTTGGTTGGAGCTAACTATGGCTACACCTTC. Its translation is CASSLVGANYGYTF.

This rearrangement joins TRBV6-2 or TRBV6-3 to TRBJ2-2; 11 bases map to TRBD1. CDR1 MNHEY and CDR2 SVGEGT come from the germline V gene. J gave up 2 bases and V 5 bases, and 1 base lay outside the gene matches. The CDR3 has 15 amino acids. The CDR3 coding sequence is TGTGCCAGCAGTGGACAGGGGGCTAACACCGGGGAGCTGTTTTTT. Its translation: CASSGQGANTGELFF.

This clone was recorded only once. The chain recombines TRBV9 with TRBJ2-5; 11 nucleotides agree with TRBD2. The CDR3 totals 17 residues. J was trimmed by 5 bases and V by 3 bases; bases with no gene match: 12. CDR1 is SGDLS, CDR2 YYNGEE, per germline. CDR3 amino acids: CASSAGTSGGGGETQYF. In nucleotides, the CDR3 is TGTGCCAGCAGCGCCGGGACTAGCGGAGGAGGGGGGGAGACCCAGTACTTC.

The chain couples TRBV5-1 to TRBJ2-6, with 8 bases matching TRBD1. The CDR3 runs to 16 residues. Per germline, CDR1 SGHRS and CDR2 YFSETQ. Trimming at V came to 7 bases and at J to 0 bases, leaving 6 bases not matched to a gene. The CDR3 nucleotides read TGCGCCAGCGCGGGACAGGCAAGCTCTGGGGCCAACGTCCTGACTTTC. It translates to CASAGQASSGANVLTF.

The V gene is TRBV11-2, the J gene TRBJ2-6; TRBD1 agrees at 8 bases. CDR1 and CDR2 (germline): SGHAT, FQNNGV. Trimming cost V 5 bases and J 0 bases; bases outside gene matches: 9. The CDR3 contains 18 residues. The CDR3 DNA is TGTGCCAGCAGCCGGCAGGGGGCTACTATCTCTGGGGCCAACGTCCTGACTTTC. Encoded protein: CASSRQGATISGANVLTF.

This chain links TRBV6-1 with TRBJ2-4; D possibly corresponds to TRBD1 (7 bases). V was clipped by 3 bases and J by 7 bases, with 16 bases between them. The CDR3 has 15 amino acids. Germline V gene lookup returns CDR1 MNHNS and CDR2 SASEGT. CDR3 bases: TGTGCCAGCAGTGATGGGCGGGACAGCTCGAACATTCAGTACTTC. As protein: CASSDGRDSSNIQYF.

The genes are TRBV10-3 and TRBJ2-3, with 7 nucleotides matching TRBD2. There are 12 residues in the CDR3. Trimming took 9 bases from V and 3 from J; bases not matched to a gene: 3. From germline, CDR1 is ENHRY and CDR2 SYGVKD. The DNA of the CDR3 is TGTGCCATGAGCGGGGCTACAGATACGCAGTATTTT. Translation: CAMSGATDTQYF.

The chain has TRBV5-1 and TRBJ1-1; D remains ambiguous. V lost 0 bases and J lost 1, with 10 bases in between. In germline, CDR1 is SGHRS, CDR2 YFSETQ. This CDR3 comprises 15 residues. CDR3 sequence: CASSLDGNSNTEAFF. DNA for the CDR3: TGCGCCAGCAGCTTGGATGGTAACTCGAACACTGAAGCTTTCTTT.

V gene TRBV11-2 combines with J gene TRBJ2-7; the match to TRBD2 covers 11 bases. V was pared by 4 bases and J by 5 bases, with 7 bases of the junction left unmatched. The germline CDR1 and CDR2 sequences are SGHAT and FQNNGV. This CDR3 comprises 15 residues. The CDR3 coding sequence is TGTGCCAGCAGCTCACTAGCGGGAGAACGGGACGAGCAGTACTTC. This gives the protein CASSSLAGERDEQYF.

This chain uses TRBV10-3 with TRBJ2-1, with TRBD1 as a possible D gene (5 bases). This CDR3 has 12 amino acids. V dropped 8 bases and J dropped 3 bases, with 8 bases sitting between them. Germline lookup yields CDR1 ENHRY and CDR2 SYGVKD. The chain's CDR3 is CAIEGDYNEQFF. CDR3 bases: TGTGCCATCGAAGGGGACTACAATGAGCAGTTCTTC.

Only one count was recorded for this clone. This rearrangement joins TRBV13 to TRBJ2-1; 12 bases agree with TRBD2. The V and J ends lost 6 bases and 6 bases, in that order; junction bases with no gene match: 6. Per germline, CDR1 PRHDT and CDR2 FYEKMQ (reference sequence). The CDR3 loop spans 15 amino acids. The CDR3, as DNA: TGTGCCAGCAGGTTGACTAGCGGGAGTATCAATGAGCAGTTCTTC. Encoded protein: CASRLTSGSINEQFF.

The rearrangement links TRBV7-9 to TRBJ1-3, with D possibly being TRBD1 (5 bases). The CDR3 covers 13 residues. The germline V gene encodes CDR1 SEHNR and CDR2 FQNEAQ (reference sequence). The V end was cut by 4 bases, the J end by 4 bases, with 8 bases between. The CDR3 sequence: CASSSTVGNTIYF. As DNA, the CDR3 is TGTGCCAGCAGCTCGACAGTCGGAAACACCATATATTTT.

The rearrangement links TRBV5-1 to TRBJ2-7; 8 nucleotides align to TRBD1. CDR1 and CDR2 (germline): SGHRS, YFSETQ. There are 15 residues in the CDR3. V was pared by 5 bases and J by 1 base, with 8 bases of the junction left unmatched. This CDR3 reads CASRDQGAASYEQYF. The CDR3 bases are TGCGCCAGCAGGGACCAGGGGGCGGCTTCCTACGAGCAGTACTTC.

This clone showed up just once. V usage is TRBV4-1 and J usage is TRBJ2-5; the D is unclear. CDR1 and CDR2 from the germline V gene are MGHRA and YSYEKL. This CDR3 has 13 amino acids. Trimming took off 0 bases at V and 5 bases at J, with 7 bases between the two ends. The CDR3 sequence is CASSQDYPETQYF. CDR3 DNA sequence: TGCGCCAGCAGCCAAGATTATCCGGAGACCCAGTACTTC.

The chain joins TRBV20-1 to TRBJ2-7, with a weak D call TRBD2 (5 bases). V was trimmed by 5 bases and J by 4 bases, leaving 9 bases between them. This CDR3 has 11 amino acids. Germline CDR1 and CDR2: DFQATT and SNEGSKA (reference sequence). The CDR3 sequence: CSAQLGYEQYF. The CDR3 bases are TGCAGTGCTCAACTAGGGTACGAGCAGTACTTC.